Listed below are T cell receptor beta chains from one sample, sequenced in a study of T cell clones after liver transplantation. This table comes from immunoSEQ multiplex PCR, and its TCRdb copy is limited to in-frame clones, with some not included. The sample lists about 58,000 clones, less than 85% occurring once. The sample here was CD4+ T cells from blood, taken at the approximately 15-month timepoint. The receptors originated from a human patient who received a liver transplant. The graft donor may be the source of some T cells. Both conserved end residues are part of each CDR3. Fields, in order: clone size, J gene, D gene, V gene, CDR3 DNA, CDR3 protein. D genes are given only for firm matches. Rows may omit the clone size; those that give it use once, few, many or a size class.

clone_size: .
j_call: TRBJ2-7
d_call: .
v_call: TRBV28
cdr3_nt: TGTGCCAGCAGAACAAATGCAGGTTCCTACGAGCAGTACTTC
cdr3_aa: CASRTNAGSYEQYF

clone_size: once
j_call: TRBJ2-7
d_call: TRBD1
v_call: TRBV28
cdr3_nt: TGTGCCAGCAGTTTAGTACAGGGGAAATACGAGCAGTACTTC
cdr3_aa: CASSLVQGKYEQYF

clone_size: few
j_call: TRBJ2-1
d_call: .
v_call: TRBV5-1
cdr3_nt: TGCGCCAGCAGCGAGTCTTATGAGCAGTTCTTC
cdr3_aa: CASSESYEQFF

clone_size: .
j_call: TRBJ2-1
d_call: .
v_call: TRBV4-3
cdr3_nt: TGCGCCAGCAGCCACATTAGTGGGGGCGTAGATGAGCAGTTCTTC
cdr3_aa: CASSHISGGVDEQFF

clone_size: .
j_call: TRBJ1-6
d_call: TRBD1
v_call: TRBV29-1
cdr3_nt: TGCAGCGTTGGAGAACAGGGGGTCAATTCACCCCTCCACTTT
cdr3_aa: CSVGEQGVNSPLHF

clone_size: many
j_call: TRBJ2-4
d_call: .
v_call: TRBV6-5
cdr3_nt: TGTGCCAGCATGGGCAGGGGGGGAAACATTCAGTACTTC
cdr3_aa: CASMGRGGNIQYF

clone_size: .
j_call: TRBJ2-3
d_call: TRBD1
v_call: TRBV19
cdr3_nt: TGTGCCAGTAGTAGGGACAGGGGGGATACGCAGTATTTT
cdr3_aa: CASSRDRGDTQYF

clone_size: few
j_call: TRBJ1-1
d_call: .
v_call: TRBV2
cdr3_nt: TGTGCCAGCAGGGGTGACTGGTCGGACACTGAAGCTTTCTTT
cdr3_aa: CASRGDWSDTEAFF

clone_size: .
j_call: TRBJ1-1
d_call: TRBD1
v_call: TRBV7-8
cdr3_nt: TGTGCCAGCAGCTTAGGACAGGGGACCTTGAACACTGAAGCTTTCTTT
cdr3_aa: CASSLGQGTLNTEAFF

clone_size: .
j_call: TRBJ2-1
d_call: .
v_call: TRBV5-1
cdr3_nt: TGCGCCAGCAGCTTGGAGGGAAATGGTTACAATGAGCAGTTCTTC
cdr3_aa: CASSLEGNGYNEQFF

clone_size: .
j_call: TRBJ2-2
d_call: .
v_call: TRBV6-6
cdr3_nt: TGTGCCAGCAGTTACTTGGCAGACACCGGGGAGCTGTTTTTT
cdr3_aa: CASSYLADTGELFF

clone_size: .
j_call: TRBJ2-5
d_call: TRBD2
v_call: TRBV5-1
cdr3_nt: TGCGCCAGCAGCGGGGGACTAGCGGGAGGGCCGGGTAAAGAGACCCAGTACTTC
cdr3_aa: CASSGGLAGGPGKETQYF